This T cell receptor beta chain was sequenced for a study of cytomegalovirus exposure and HLA in healthy donors (dated by TCRdb to 2015 to 2018). Study-wide context: An earlier analysis of 587 of the donors reported 276 Gb of sequence data and 117 million unique TCR beta sequences obtained from roughly 180 million T cells. An early release covering roughly 600 HLA-typed donors comprised approximately 300 gigabases of sequencing data and approximately 80 million unique TCR sequences. Among the approximately 400 genotyped donors, around 81% belonged to the genetic ancestry cluster associated with self-reported Caucasian donors. The aim of the study was to test whether cataloging public T cell receptors could identify signatures of past pathogen exposure. Using immunosequencing, the study profiled T cell repertoires from around 670 subjects and related those repertoires to cytomegalovirus serostatus. Besides the first cohort of around 700 subjects, a separate validation cohort made up of roughly 120 different subjects was used. High-throughput TCR immunosequencing, statistical association of individual TCRs with disease status, and machine learning were combined to predict cytomegalovirus infection status. A later analysis re-analyzed previously published TCR beta repertoires from 650 to 800 donors and added high-resolution HLA genotyping to study TCR occurrence patterns. In the later analysis, no new phenotypic data were used to find candidate immune exposures; instead, reliance was placed on TCR beta sequences and their occurrence across donors. An earlier analysis of more than 450 of the donors used high-throughput TCR beta sequencing to judge whether each TCR beta V gene segment behaved as functional or pseudogenic. Alongside the repertoire data, information on donor age, sex, ethnicity and CMV serostatus was compiled. In a later genetic analysis, genome-wide SNP genotypes for about 60% of the 666 donors were used, and that subset was treated as a discovery cohort. All discovery cohort repertoires had been generated on a single sequencing platform. Class I and class II HLA loci were covered by the typing at four-digit resolution. The number of donors typed differed by locus, with 629-630 for A, B, C, DRB1 and DQB1, around 500 for DQA1, approximately 580 for DPA1, and under 490 for DPB1. Four to six DR-DQ haplotypes were handled as single units for association and clustering, since linkage in the cohort was strong. Among about 400 genotyped donors of the cohort, an average of roughly 230,000 unique TCR beta nucleotide sequences was sequenced per donor, of which approximately 18% were non-productive.

Library preparation employed the immunoSEQ multiplex PCR assay. For the multiplex PCR, a mixture combining 60 forward primers for TCR Vbeta segments and 13 reverse primers for TCR Jbeta segments was used. The CDR3 region of rearranged TCR beta genes was amplified from genomic DNA by a multiplex PCR assay. On the Illumina HiSeq System, the amplified TCR beta libraries were sequenced as 87-base-pair reads. The authors' analysis ran thus. A later analysis counted about 82 million unique TCR beta chains across the approximately 700 repertoires, and some 11 million of these chains were shared by at least two donors. To remove PCR and sequencing errors, raw reads were error-corrected and collapsed into unique sequences using a nearest-neighbor algorithm that merged closely related sequences. V, D and J gene segments were assigned by aligning CDR3 sequences to IMGT reference sequences. For a sequence to be retained, at least a six-nucleotide match to both a V gene segment and a J gene segment was required. A rearrangement was called productive if the CDR3 had no stop codons and remained in frame with V and J, and every other rearrangement was called non-productive. Following IMGT convention, CDR3 was defined as the stretch from the second conserved V-encoded cysteine to the conserved J-encoded phenylalanine. The earlier analysis of roughly 590 of the donors excluded sequences that lacked an unambiguous match to a single V gene segment. In an earlier analysis of around 590 of the donors, a V segment was called functional when productive rearrangements were above 56.7%, and segregating when the standard deviation between donors exceeded 5%. A statistical classification framework was built to diagnose cytomegalovirus status from the catalog of TCR beta chain sequences. V and J gene assignment, in a later analysis, came from comparing TCR nucleotide sequences with IMGT/GENE-DB human TR gene sequences. Using the TCRdist pipeline, a later analysis assigned CDR3 sequences along with most-parsimonious VDJ recombination scenarios. In a later analysis, each TCR beta chain was defined by its CDR3 amino acid sequence together with its V-gene family, and reads without a unique V-gene family were excluded. A later analysis removed 500 to 600 highly shared, low-generation-probability nucleotide sequences to deal with suspected cross-contamination and a sequencing artifact. For each public chain, a later analysis derived a clonal expansion index from normalized ranks of inferred template counts within each repertoire. In a later analysis, generation probabilities were computed with a VDJ recombination model fitted to out-of-frame rearrangements, and the resulting probabilities were checked against IGoR. In a later analysis, TCR-TCR, TCR-HLA and TCR-CMV co-occurrence was scored with hypergeometric tests, and a repertoire-size bias correction was applied to TCR pairs. False discovery rates were estimated in a later analysis by permuting HLA or CMV assignments 20 times. A later analysis grouped co-occurring TCRs with DBSCAN, adding TCRdist sequence similarity when clustering within HLA-allele-positive subsets. Repertoires with fewer than 30,000 or more than 120,000 public chains were left out of co-occurrence clustering, as were several repertoires with anomalous nucleotide sharing. What TCRdb holds here is the immuneACCESS table cut down to in-frame rearrangements. Part of the clones is not present; checked against another copy, under half of the missing clones reflect an unresolved V gene, and the others are unexplained. That table furnishes V, J and clone size, whereas the DNA furnished D and trimming. This sample gives approximately 100,000 clones in total; 65% to 85% of them show up just once. The ten largest clones add up to more than 2.5% of the sample.

The CDR3 starts with the cysteine, ends with the phenylalanine, and has 12 residues. Only the CDR3 DNA stays, 36 bases, in frame from base 1. In total, approximately 690 healthy bone marrow donors made up the cohort. Cohort members were all nominally healthy when sampled, although unrecorded immune exposures were likely present. The donor tested CMV seropositive and was one of the 289 seropositive cohort members. A peripheral blood sample was provided by each donor, and peripheral blood mononuclear cells were used for TCR beta sequencing. The Qiagen DNeasy Blood Extraction Kit was used to extract genomic DNA from the blood cell samples. The investigation overall reported the following: The authors suggested that the approach could potentially be extended to other disease states and immunological phenotypes. Linkage disequilibrium might explain the correlated functional status among segregating V segments, but an unknown experimental factor could not be ruled out. In an earlier analysis of 500 to 650 of the donors, most TCR beta V segments appeared in productive rearrangements about 90% or about 30% of the time, broadly matching IMGT annotations. In a later analysis, some 17,000 TCR beta sequences were associated with specific HLA alleles at a false discovery rate of 0.05. Because HLA typing was unavailable for some donors at each locus, only the typed subset was used in association tests. A few of the identified cytomegalovirus-associated TCR beta chains were confirmed in vitro to be specific for cytomegalovirus antigens. According to a later genetic analysis, donors in an Asian-associated ancestry cluster had fewer N-insertions in productive TCRs than the approximately 650-donor mean. Because counts were too low, roughly 17 rarely observed V segments, including chromosome 9 orphons, were left out of the earlier analysis of approximately 500 of the donors. In a later analysis, the rate of TCR association differed among HLA loci, with DRB1 alleles having the most associated TCRs and HLA-C alleles having the fewest. In a later analysis, HLA-associated TCR beta chains showed more clonal expansion and lower generation probabilities than non-associated chains that were equally common. Some IMGT-functional V segments, including TRBV6-2 and TRBV6-3, could not be told apart with the 87-base-pair reads, so those segments were excluded. A total of fewer than 200 TCR beta chains were listed by the study as associated with cytomegalovirus. Most TCR sequences were observed very rarely across donors, whereas some public TCRs were present in many individuals. The cohort was sequenced for TCR beta chains only, and without alpha or paired-chain data the features that could be detected were limited. CMV serostatus was the only immune exposure information available for the cohort. V-gene and J-gene trimming of TCR beta chains was associated with a missense DCLRE1C variant in a later genetic analysis, and the association was replicated in an independent cohort. When HLA alleles, especially DR and DQ, strongly co-occurred, attributing TCR associations to individual alleles was difficult. A further reported finding was that TCR beta sequences accurately predicted the HLA-A and HLA-B alleles for most subjects in the first cohort. In both the original and validation cohorts, the classifier was reported to diagnose cytomegalovirus status with high specificity and sensitivity. Sequencing depth was assumed to be roughly uniform across donors in the presence/absence analyses, though that assumption may not hold. A cluster of highly shared sequence variants was judged likely to be a technical artifact of the sequencing pipeline. Most CMV-associated TCR beta chains appeared to be HLA-restricted in a later analysis, and the HLA associations seemed to be driven largely by CMV exposure. According to a later analysis, parvovirus B19, influenza, CMV and Epstein-Barr virus appeared linked to several top co-occurrence clusters.

Details on this clone: The antigen this receptor binds is unknown. No base quality information exists; no much larger clone differs at one position.

The rearranged chain carries TRBV1 and TRBJ2-7; the DNA was not used to check the table's D call, TRBD1. TRBV1 is marked as a pseudogene. This sequence originates from a male donor in good health and CMV-seropositive. The sample consisted of PBMCs. The nucleotide sequence is given as TGCACCAGCAGCCAAGATCAGGACGAGCAGTACTTC. It encodes CTSSQDQDEQYF.